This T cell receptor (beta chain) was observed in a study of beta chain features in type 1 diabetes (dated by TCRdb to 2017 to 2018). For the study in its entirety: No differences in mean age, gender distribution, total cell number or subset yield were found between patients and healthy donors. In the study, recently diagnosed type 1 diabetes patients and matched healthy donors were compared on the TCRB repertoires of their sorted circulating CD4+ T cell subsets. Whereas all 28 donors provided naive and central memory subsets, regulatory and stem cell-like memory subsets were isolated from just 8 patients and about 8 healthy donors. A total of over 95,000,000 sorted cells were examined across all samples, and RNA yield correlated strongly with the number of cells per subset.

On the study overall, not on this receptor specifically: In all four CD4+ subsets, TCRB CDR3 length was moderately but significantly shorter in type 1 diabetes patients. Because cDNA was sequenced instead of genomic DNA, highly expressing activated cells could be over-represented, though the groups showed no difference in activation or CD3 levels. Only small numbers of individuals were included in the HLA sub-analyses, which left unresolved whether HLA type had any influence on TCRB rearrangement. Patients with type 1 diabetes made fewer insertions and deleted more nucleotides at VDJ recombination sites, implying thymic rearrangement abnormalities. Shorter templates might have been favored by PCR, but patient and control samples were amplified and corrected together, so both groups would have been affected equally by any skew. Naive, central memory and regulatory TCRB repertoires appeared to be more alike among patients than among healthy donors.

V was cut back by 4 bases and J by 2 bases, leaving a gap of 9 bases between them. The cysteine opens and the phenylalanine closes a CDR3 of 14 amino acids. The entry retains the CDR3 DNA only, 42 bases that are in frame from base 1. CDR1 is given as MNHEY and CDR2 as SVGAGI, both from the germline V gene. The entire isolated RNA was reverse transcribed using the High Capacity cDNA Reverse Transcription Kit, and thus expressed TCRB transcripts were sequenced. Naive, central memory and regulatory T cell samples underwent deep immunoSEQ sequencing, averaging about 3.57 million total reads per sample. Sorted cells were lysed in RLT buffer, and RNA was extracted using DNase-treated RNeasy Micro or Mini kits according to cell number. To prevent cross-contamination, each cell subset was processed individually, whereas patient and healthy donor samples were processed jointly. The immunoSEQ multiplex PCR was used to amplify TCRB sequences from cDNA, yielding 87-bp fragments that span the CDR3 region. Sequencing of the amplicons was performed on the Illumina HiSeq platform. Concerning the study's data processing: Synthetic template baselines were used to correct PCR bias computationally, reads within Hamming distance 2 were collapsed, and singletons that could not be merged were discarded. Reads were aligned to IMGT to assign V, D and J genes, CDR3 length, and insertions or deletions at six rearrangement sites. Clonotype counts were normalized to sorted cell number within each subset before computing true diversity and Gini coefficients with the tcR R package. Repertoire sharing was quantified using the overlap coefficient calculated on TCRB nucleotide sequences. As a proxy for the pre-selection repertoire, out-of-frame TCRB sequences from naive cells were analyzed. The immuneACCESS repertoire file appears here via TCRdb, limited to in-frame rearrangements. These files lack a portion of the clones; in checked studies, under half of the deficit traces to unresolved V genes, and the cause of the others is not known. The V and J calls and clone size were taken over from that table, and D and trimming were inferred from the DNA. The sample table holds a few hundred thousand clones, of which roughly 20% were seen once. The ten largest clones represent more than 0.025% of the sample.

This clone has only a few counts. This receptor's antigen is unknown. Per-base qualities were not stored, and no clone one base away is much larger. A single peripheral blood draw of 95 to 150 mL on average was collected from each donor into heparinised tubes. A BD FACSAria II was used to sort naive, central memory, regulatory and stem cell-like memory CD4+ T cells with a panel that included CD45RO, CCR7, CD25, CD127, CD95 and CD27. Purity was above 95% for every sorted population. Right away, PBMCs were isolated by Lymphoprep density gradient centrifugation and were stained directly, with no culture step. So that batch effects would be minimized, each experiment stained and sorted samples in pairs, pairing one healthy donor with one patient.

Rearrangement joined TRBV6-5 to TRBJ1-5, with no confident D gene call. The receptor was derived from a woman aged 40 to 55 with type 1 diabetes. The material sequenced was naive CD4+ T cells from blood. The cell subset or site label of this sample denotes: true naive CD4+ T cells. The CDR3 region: CASSLAGGNQPQHF. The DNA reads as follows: TGTGCCAGCAGTTTAGCGGGAGGCAATCAGCCCCAGCATTTT.